The entry below describes one T cell receptor (beta chain). The antigen is not known. These data come from a study of shared clonotypes between healthy human individuals. CD8 cells classed as naive were CD45RO-negative and positively selected for CCR7, excluding terminally differentiated effector memory CD45RA+ cells. With 0 bases removed from V and 3 bases from J, the gap between germline ends came to 11 bases. CDR1 is MNHEY, CDR2 SMNVEV, per germline (reference sequence). The CDR3 loop spans 15 amino acids. Study-level results: Among four donors, roughly 5% of naive CD4 clonotypes were found in common. Naive subsets usually exceeded memory subsets in estimated richness.

Some clones are missing from TCRdb's copy, which holds only in-frame ones; the method was immunoSEQ multiplex PCR. Of about 2,100,000 clones in the sample, 93% are singletons; the top ten hold under 2%. Sequencing was carried out using naive CD8+ T cells from PBMCs. V usage is TRBV27 and J usage is TRBJ1-1; D remains unclear. The origin of this receptor is a man in his late teens or twenties in good health. Some clones in this sample may be carry-over from other donors' samples. The CDR3 bases are TGTGCCAGCAGTTTATCGTCGGTGGTGGACACTGAAGCTTTCTTT. Its protein is CASSLSSVVDTEAFF.